Sequencing of this TCR beta chain was carried out in a study of human T cells and chemical hapten exposure. Sample time point: patch test 1, 2 weeks after DPC sensitization. This sample's treatment: therapeutic diphenylcyclopropenone sensitization with weekly scalp DPC. As regards this clonotype: Antigen: not known.

The CDR3 totals 12 residues. Germline loops: CDR1 LNHDA, CDR2 SQIVND (reference sequence). Trimming took 1 base from V and 6 from J, leaving 4 bases between them. Broader study findings: Among expanded TCRs, significantly more large CDR3 similarity clusters formed than among controls. Donors' alopecia may make their immune response differ from healthy people's.

A single record per CDR3 protein comes from TCRdb applying MiXCR to the RACE reads. The sample consists of about 120,000 distinct CDR3 sequences, roughly 13% of them appearing once. The clonotype originates from a man younger than 35 with alopecia areata. Some clones in this sample may be carry-over from other donors' samples. The sample consisted of whole blood, taken in connection with sensitization to the hapten diphenylcyclopropenone (DPC). The gene calls are TRBV19 and TRBJ2-4; D is unclear. The CDR3 reads CASSIAGNIQYF. Here the CDR3 DNA reads TGTGCCAGTAGTATAGCTGGAAACATTCAGTACTTC. The variable domain in full, with the rest retrieved from reference TRBV19 and TRBJ2-4, is DGGITQSPKYLFRKEGQNVTLSCEQNLNHDAMYWYRQDPGQGLRLIYYSQIVNDFQKGDIAEGYSVSREKKESFPLTVTSAQKNPTAFYLCASSIAGNIQYFGAGTRLSVL.